Reported below is one T cell receptor beta chain. Antigen specificity is unknown. Amplification targeted TCR beta CDR3 regions from RNA transcripts. The HTBI primer set was used in a first-round RT-PCR of the TCR CDR3. TCRdb reprocessed the multiplex PCR reads via MiXCR and lists one record per CDR3 protein. The sample has some 50,000 distinct CDR3 sequences, less than 65% seen once. Patients between 18 and 65 years old had hyperthyroidism, newly diagnosed and lasting under 2 months. This entry belongs to a study of T cells in Graves' hyperthyroidism and ophthalmopathy. Study findings and constraints: Most thyroid-expanded clonotypes above 0.001 were also found in blood. A model using 13 V-J features told ophthalmopathy apart from stable hyperthyroidism. Ophthalmopathy prediction by the model preceded onset by a median about 6 months.

Germline V CDR1 and CDR2: SEHNR, FQNEAQ (reference sequence). The CDR3 is 14 amino acids. The V gene lost 4 bases and the J gene lost 5 bases, with 14 bases spanning the gap. This TCR was sampled from a young man with Graves' hyperthyroidism. The sequenced material came from peripheral blood or thyroid tissue (not recorded which). The chain combines TRBV7-9 with TRBJ1-2; possibly TRBD1 for D (6 bases). The CDR3 sequence is CASSSLTGRYGYTF. The CDR3 nucleotides are TGTGCCAGCAGCTCCTTGACAGGCCGATATGGCTACACCTTC.